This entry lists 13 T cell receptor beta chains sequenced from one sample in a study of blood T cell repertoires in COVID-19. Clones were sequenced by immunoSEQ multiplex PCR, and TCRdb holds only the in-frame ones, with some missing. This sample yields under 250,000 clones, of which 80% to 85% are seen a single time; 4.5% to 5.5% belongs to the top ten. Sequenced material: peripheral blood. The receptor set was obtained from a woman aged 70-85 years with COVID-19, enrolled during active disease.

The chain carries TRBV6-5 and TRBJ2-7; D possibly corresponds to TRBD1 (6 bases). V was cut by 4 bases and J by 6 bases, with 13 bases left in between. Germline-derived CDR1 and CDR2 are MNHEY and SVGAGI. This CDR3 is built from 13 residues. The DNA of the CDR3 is TGTGCCAGCAGTTGGGCCAGGGGTGGCGAGCAGTACTTC. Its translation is CASSWARGGEQYF.

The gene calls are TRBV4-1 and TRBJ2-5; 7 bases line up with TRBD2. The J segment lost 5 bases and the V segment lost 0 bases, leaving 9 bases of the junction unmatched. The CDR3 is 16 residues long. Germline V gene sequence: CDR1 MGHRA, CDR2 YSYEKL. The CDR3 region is CASSQDGTGAGETQYF. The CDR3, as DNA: TGCGCCAGCAGCCAAGATGGGACGGGAGCGGGGGAGACCCAGTACTTC.

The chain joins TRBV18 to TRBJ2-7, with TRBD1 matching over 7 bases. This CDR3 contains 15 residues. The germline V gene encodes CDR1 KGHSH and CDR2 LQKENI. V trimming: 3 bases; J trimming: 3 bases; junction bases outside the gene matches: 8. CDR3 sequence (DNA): TGTGCCAGCTCACCCCGACAGGGCCAAGACTACGAGCAGTACTTC. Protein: CASSPRQGQDYEQYF.

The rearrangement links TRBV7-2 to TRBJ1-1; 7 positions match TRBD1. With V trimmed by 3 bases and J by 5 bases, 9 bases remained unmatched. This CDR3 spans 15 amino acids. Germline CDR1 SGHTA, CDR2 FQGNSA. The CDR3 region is CASSFIQGRGTEAFF. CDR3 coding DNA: TGTGCCAGCAGCTTTATACAGGGGCGGGGAACTGAAGCTTTCTTT.

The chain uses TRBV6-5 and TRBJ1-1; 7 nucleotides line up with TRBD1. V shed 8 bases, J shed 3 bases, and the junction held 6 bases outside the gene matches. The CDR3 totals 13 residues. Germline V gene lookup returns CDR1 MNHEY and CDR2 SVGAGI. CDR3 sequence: CASLDREDTEAFF. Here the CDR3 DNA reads TGTGCCAGCTTAGACAGGGAGGACACTGAAGCTTTCTTT.

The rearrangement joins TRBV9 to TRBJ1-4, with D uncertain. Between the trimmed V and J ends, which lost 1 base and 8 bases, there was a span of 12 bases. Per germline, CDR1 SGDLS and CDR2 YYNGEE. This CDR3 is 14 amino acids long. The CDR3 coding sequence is TGTGCCAGCAGCGTAACCGTTCCGGGAGAAAAACTGTTTTTT. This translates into CASSVTVPGEKLFF.

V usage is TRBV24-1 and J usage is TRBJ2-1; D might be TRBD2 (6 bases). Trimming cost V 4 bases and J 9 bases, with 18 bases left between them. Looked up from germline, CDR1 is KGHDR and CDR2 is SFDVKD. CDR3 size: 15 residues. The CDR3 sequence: CATSEPTRFLGEQFF. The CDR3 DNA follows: TGTGCCACCAGTGAGCCGACTAGATTCCTGGGTGAGCAGTTCTTC.

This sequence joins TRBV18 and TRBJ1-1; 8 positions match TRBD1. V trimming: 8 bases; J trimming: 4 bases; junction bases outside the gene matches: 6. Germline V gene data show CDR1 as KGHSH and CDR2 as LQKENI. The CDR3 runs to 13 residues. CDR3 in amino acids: CASADRGITEAFF. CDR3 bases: TGTGCCAGCGCCGACAGGGGAATCACTGAAGCTTTCTTT.

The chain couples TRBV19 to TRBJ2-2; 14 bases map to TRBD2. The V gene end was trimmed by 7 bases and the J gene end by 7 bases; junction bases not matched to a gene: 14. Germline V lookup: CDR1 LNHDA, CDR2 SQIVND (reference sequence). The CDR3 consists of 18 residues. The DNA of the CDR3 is TGTGCCAGTACCACGGGACTAGCGGGGGACCGGGGAAGCGGGGAGCTGTTTTTT. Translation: CASTTGLAGDRGSGELFF.

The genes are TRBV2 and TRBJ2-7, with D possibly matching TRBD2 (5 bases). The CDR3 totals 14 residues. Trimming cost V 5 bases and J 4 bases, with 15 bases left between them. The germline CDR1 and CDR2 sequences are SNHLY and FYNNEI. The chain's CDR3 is CASSPGISPYEQYF. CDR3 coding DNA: TGTGCCAGCAGTCCCGGGATCTCCCCTTACGAGCAGTACTTC.

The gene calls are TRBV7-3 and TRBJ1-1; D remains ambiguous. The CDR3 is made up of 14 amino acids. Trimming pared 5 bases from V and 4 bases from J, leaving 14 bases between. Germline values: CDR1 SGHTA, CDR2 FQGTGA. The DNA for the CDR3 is TGTGCCAGCAGCCGCCGGGAGGGTGTCACTGAAGCTTTCTTT. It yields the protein CASSRREGVTEAFF.

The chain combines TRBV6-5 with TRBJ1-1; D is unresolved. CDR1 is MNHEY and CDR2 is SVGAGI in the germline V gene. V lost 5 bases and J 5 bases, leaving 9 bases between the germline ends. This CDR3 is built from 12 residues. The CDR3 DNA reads TGTGCCAGCAGTAGAGGCGCAACTGAAGCTTTCTTT. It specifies CASSRGATEAFF.

The DNA for the CDR3 is TGTGCCAGCAGCGTAGCCAGCGGGAGGCACTACAATGAGCAGTTCTTC. It yields the protein CASSVASGRHYNEQFF. This sequence joins TRBV9 and TRBJ2-1; 9 positions match TRBD2. The V gene end was trimmed by 0 bases and the J gene end by 3 bases; junction bases not matched to a gene: 4. The CDR3 contains 16 residues. CDR1 and CDR2 (germline): SGDLS, YYNGEE.